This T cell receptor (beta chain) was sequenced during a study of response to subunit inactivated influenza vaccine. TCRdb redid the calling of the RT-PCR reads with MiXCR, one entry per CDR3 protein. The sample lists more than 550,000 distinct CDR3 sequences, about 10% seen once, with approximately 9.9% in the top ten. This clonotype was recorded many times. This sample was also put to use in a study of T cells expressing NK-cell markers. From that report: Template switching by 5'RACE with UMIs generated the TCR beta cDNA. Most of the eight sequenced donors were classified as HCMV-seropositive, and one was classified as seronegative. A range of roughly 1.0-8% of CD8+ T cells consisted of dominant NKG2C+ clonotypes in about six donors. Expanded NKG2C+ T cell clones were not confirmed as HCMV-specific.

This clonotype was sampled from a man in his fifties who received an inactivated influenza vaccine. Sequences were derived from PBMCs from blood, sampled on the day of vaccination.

CDR3 coding DNA: TGTGCCAGCAGCCTGGGGGTCGGCACCGGGGAGCTGTTTTTT. The encoded protein is CASSLGVGTGELFF. V gene TRBV3-1 combines with J gene TRBJ2-2; D might be TRBD1 or TRBD2, each matching 5 bases. Trimming pared 4 bases from V and 4 bases from J, leaving 10 bases between. Germline V lookup: CDR1 LGHDT, CDR2 YNNKEL (reference sequence). The CDR3 is made up of 14 amino acids.